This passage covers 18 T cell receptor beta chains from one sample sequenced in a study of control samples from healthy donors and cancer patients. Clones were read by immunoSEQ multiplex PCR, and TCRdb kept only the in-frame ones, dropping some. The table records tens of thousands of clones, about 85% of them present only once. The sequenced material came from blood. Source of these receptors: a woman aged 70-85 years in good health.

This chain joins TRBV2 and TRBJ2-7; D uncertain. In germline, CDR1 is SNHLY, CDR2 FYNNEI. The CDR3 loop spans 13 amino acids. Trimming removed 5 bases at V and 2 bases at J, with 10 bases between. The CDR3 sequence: CASSRTGPYEQYF. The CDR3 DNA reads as TGTGCCAGCAGTAGGACCGGGCCCTACGAGCAGTACTTC.

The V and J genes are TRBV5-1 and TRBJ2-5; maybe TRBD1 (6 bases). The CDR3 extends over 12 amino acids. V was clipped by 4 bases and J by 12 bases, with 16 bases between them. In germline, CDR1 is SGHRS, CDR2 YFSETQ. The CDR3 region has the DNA TGCGCCAGCAGCGACGGGACACCGACTAAGTACTTC. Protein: CASSDGTPTKYF.

In nucleotides, the CDR3 is TGTGCCAGCAGTGAAGCGCTAGGGTTTAATCAGCCCCAGCATTTT. Its protein product is CASSEALGFNQPQHF. The J gene is TRBJ1-5, the V gene TRBV6-1, with D hard to call. Germline-derived CDR1 and CDR2 are MNHNS and SASEGT. CDR3 length: 15 residues. Trimming cost V 0 bases and J 4 bases, with 10 bases left between them.

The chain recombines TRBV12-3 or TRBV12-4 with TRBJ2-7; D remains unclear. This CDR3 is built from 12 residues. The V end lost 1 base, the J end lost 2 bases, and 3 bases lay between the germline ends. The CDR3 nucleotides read TGTGCCAGCAGTTTAGGAGCCTACGAGCAGTACTTC. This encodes CASSLGAYEQYF.

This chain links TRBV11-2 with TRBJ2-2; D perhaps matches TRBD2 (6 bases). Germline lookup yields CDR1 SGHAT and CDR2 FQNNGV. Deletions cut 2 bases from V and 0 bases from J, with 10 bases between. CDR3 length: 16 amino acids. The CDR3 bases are TGTGCCAGCAGCTTAATCGGGGGACCGAACACCGGGGAGCTGTTTTTT. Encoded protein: CASSLIGGPNTGELFF. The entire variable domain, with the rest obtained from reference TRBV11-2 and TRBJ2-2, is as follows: EAGVAQSPRYKIIEKRQSVAFWCNPISGHATLYWYQQILGQGPKLLIQFQNNGVVDDSQLPKDRFSAERLKGVDSTLKIQPAKLEDSAVYLCASSLIGGPNTGELFFGEGSRLTVL.

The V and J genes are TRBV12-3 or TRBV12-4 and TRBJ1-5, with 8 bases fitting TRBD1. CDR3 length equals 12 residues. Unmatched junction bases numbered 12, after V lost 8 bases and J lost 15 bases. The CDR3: CASGYRGTGAHF. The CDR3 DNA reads TGTGCCAGCGGCTACAGGGGGACCGGCGCGCATTTT.

The CDR3 nucleotides are TGTGCCGGGGGGGTGGGTAGCTATGGCTACACCTTC. It yields the protein CAGGVGSYGYTF. This chain connects TRBV30 to TRBJ1-2; weak D call: TRBD1 (5 bases). The CDR3 loop spans 12 amino acids. V lost 8 bases and J lost 4, with 14 bases in between. Germline assignment: CDR1 GTSNPN and CDR2 SVGIG (reference sequence).

The CDR3 loop reads CASRKGLAGNYEQYF. For the CDR3, the DNA is TGTGCCAGCAGGAAGGGACTAGCGGGTAATTACGAGCAGTACTTC. The V call is TRBV7-6, the J call TRBJ2-7; 12 nucleotides agree with TRBD2. With 6 bases clipped from V and 4 bases from J, the junction kept 7 bases outside the gene matches. The CDR3 has 15 amino acids. Germline values: CDR1 SGHVS, CDR2 FNYEAQ. Full variable domain (remainder filled in from reference TRBV7-6 and TRBJ2-7): GAGVSQSPRYKVTKRGQDVALRCDPISGHVSLYWYRQALGQGPEFLTYFNYEAQQDKSGLPNDRFSAERPEGSISTLTIQRTEQRDSAMYRCASRKGLAGNYEQYFGPGTRLTVT.

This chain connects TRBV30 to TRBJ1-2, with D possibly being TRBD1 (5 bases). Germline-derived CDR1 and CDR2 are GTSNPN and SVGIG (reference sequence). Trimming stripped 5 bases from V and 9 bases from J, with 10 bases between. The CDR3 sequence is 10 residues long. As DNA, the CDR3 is TGTGCCTGGCAGGGACCCCGCTACACCTTC. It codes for CAWQGPRYTF.

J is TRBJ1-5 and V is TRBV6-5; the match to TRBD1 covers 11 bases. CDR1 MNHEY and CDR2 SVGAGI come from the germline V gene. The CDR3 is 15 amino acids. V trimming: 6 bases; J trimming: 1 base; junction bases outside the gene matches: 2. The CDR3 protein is CASRGQGVSNQPQHF. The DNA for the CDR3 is TGTGCCAGCAGGGGACAGGGGGTAAGCAATCAGCCCCAGCATTTT.

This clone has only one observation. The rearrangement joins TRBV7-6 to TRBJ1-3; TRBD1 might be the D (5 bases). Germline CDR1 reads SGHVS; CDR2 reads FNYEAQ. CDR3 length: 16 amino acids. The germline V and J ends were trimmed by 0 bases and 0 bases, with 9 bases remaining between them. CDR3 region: CASSLAPQGSGNTIYF. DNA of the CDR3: TGTGCCAGCAGCTTAGCCCCCCAGGGCTCTGGAAACACCATATATTTT. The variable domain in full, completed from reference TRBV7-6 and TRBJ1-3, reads GAGVSQSPRYKVTKRGQDVALRCDPISGHVSLYWYRQALGQGPEFLTYFNYEAQQDKSGLPNDRFSAERPEGSISTLTIQRTEQRDSAMYRCASSLAPQGSGNTIYFGEGSWLTVV.

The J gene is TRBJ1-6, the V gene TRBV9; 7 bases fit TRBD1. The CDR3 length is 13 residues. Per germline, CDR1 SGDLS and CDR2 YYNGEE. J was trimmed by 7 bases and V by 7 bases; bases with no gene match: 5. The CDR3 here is CASRRDSNSPLHF. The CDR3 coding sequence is TGTGCCAGCCGCCGGGACAGCAATTCACCCCTCCACTTT.

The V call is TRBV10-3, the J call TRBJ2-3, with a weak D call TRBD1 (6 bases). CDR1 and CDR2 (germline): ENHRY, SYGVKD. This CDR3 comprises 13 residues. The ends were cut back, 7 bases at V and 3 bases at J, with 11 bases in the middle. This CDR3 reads CAITNTGTDTQYF. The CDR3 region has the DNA TGTGCCATCACCAATACAGGGACAGATACGCAGTATTTT.

CDR3 DNA sequence: TGTGCCAGCAGCTTAACTGCGGTAAGCTCCTACGAGCAGTACTTC. It yields the protein CASSLTAVSSYEQYF. V and J are TRBV7-2 and TRBJ2-7; no reliable D call. This CDR3 is built from 15 residues. The V gene lost 2 bases and the J gene lost 0 bases, with 11 bases spanning the gap. CDR1 and CDR2 (germline): SGHTA, FQGNSA.

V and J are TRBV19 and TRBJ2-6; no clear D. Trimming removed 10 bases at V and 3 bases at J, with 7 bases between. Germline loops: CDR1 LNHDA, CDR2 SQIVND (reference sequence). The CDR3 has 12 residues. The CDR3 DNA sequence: TGTGCCACCGGGTTTGGGGCCAACGTCCTGACTTTC. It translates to CATGFGANVLTF.

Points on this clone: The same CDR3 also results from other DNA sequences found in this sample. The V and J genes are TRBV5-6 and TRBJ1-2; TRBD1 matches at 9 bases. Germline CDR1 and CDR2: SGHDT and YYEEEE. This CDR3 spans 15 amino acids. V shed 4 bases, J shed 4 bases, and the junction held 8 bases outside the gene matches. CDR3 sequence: CASSIDRGGSYGYTF. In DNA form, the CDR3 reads TGTGCCAGCAGCATTGACAGGGGGGGGTCCTATGGCTACACCTTC.

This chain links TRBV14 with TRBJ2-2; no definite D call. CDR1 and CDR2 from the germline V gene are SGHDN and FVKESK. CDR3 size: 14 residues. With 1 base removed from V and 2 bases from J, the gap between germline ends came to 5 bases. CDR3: CASSQGGNTGELFF. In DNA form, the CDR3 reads TGTGCCAGCAGCCAAGGGGGTAACACCGGGGAGCTGTTTTTT.

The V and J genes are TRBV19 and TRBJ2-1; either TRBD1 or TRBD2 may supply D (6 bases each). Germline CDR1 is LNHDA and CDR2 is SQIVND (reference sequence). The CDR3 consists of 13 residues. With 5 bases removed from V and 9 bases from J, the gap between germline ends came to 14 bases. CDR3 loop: CASSLGLQGEQFF. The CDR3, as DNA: TGTGCCAGTAGTCTTGGACTACAGGGTGAGCAGTTCTTC. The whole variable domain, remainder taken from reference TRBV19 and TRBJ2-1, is DGGITQSPKYLFRKEGQNVTLSCEQNLNHDAMYWYRQDPGQGLRLIYYSQIVNDFQKGDIAEGYSVSREKKESFPLTVTSAQKNPTAFYLCASSLGLQGEQFFGPGTRLTVL.